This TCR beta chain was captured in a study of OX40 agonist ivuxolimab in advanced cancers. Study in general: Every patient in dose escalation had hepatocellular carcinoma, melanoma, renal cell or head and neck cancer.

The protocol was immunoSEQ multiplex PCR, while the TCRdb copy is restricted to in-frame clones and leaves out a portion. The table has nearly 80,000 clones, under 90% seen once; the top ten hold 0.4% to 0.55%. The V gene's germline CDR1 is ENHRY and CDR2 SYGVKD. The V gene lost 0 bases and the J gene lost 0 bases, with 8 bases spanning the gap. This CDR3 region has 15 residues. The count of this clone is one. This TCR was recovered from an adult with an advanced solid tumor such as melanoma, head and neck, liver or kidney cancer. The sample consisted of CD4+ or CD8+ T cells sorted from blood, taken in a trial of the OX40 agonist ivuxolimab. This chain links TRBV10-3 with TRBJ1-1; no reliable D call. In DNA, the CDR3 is TGTGCCATCAGTGAGTCGAGCAGGCTGAACACTGAAGCTTTCTTT. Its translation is CAISESSRLNTEAFF.